This T cell receptor beta chain appears in the sequencing data of a study of shared clonotypes between healthy human individuals (dated by TCRdb to about 2020). In the study overall: The cohort comprised a couple of women and a few men aged 18 to 49 years. Per donor, three plates each were used for CD4 naive and CD4 memory, two for CD8 naive, and one for CD8 memory. To estimate repertoire size and how much clonotypes are shared between individuals, the study performed deep sequencing of blood TCR repertoires from about five healthy adults. To increase sequencing depth and limit assay-specific biases, different laboratories used diverse techniques to prepare libraries and sequence TCR repertoires. Leukapheresis yielded between about 0.9 and 9 billion PBMCs per donor. The study at large found these results: Naive subsets generally had larger estimated clonotype richness than memory subsets did. Incomplete sequencing was indicated by rarefaction of sorted-subset datasets, despite the large sequencing depth. Only blood was sampled, and tissue TCR repertoires likely differ from those in blood. Pairwise subsampling indicated that sequencing depth was expected to affect the degree of clonotype sharing among donors. Clonotypes shared by all four sorted-subset donors showed higher generation probabilities than non-shared clonotypes. Because the study included a small number of donors, the genetic and exposure-history diversity represented was limited. Sharing across a few donors was observed for approximately 5% of naive CD4, 3% to 3.5% of naive CD8, roughly 2.4% of memory CD4, and less than 0.45% of memory CD8 clonotypes.

TCR CDR3 regions were amplified from genomic DNA by multiplex PCR using the deep immunoSEQ assay. Extracted genomic DNA from each cell subset was distributed evenly across all wells of several immunoSEQ 96-well plates, and each plate was treated as a replicate. For sorted subsets, 200 to 250 ng genomic DNA, equal to about 30,000 T cell genomes, was loaded into each replicate PCR. Purified libraries were quantified with a Qubit 3.0 fluorometer, sized on a Bioanalyzer 2100, and re-quantified with the KAPA Library Quantification kit. Every immunoSEQ 96-well plate was sequenced on a separate single-read 150-cycle Illumina NextSeq 550 flow cell. From the authors' description of their analysis: Because the immunoSEQ output included only junctional sequences and no quality scores, the filtering could not be the same as the filtering used for full-length reads. Sequences were annotated with PyIR, a Python wrapper for IgBLAST v1.9, and V/J genes and CDR3 were assigned using IMGT germline references. Any read was removed if the V/J assignment was weak (E-value above 1e-6), the CDR3 was missing, or the read contained stop codons, out-of-frame junctions, or ambiguous translated residues. V3J clonotypes were defined as sequences sharing an identical inferred V gene, J gene, and CDR3 amino acid sequence. To compute the percentage overlap between repertoires, the number of shared unique clonotypes was divided by the size of the smaller repertoire. RTK rarefaction, the Chao1 estimator, and Recon v2.1 estimates of unobserved clonotypes were used to assess repertoire richness. OLGA was used to compute generation probabilities for all TCRbeta clonotypes that the gDNA method yielded from a handful of donors. As stored in TCRdb, this immuneACCESS dataset retains in-frame rearrangements with V and J assigned. A fraction of the clones does not appear; measured against another copy, unresolved V genes explain less than half of the discrepancy, and the remainder lacks a known reason. Clone size and V and J calls were adopted from that table, with D and trimming inferred from the DNA. This sample is represented by around 1.9 million clones; 93% of them were singletons. The ten biggest clones cover more than 1.5% of the sample.

V and J are truncated by 3 bases and 2 bases respectively, leaving an intervening sequence of 8 bases. From the cysteine up to the phenylalanine, the CDR3 has a length of 13 residues. Left in the record is the CDR3 DNA by itself, 39 bases read in frame from the first base. From the germline V gene, CDR1 is MDHEN and CDR2 is SYDVKM. For the CD8 naive samples, CD45RO-negative cells were positively selected for CCR7, yielding a CD45RA+CCR7+ population from which TemRA cells were excluded. The donors were healthy, HIV-negative adults who had no recently reported acute infections or vaccinations. Every donor was a Caucasian adult residing in Nashville, Tennessee, USA. Blood was obtained by leukapheresis, after which PBMCs were separated by Ficoll-Histopaque density gradient centrifugation and cryopreserved in liquid nitrogen vapor phase. Analytical flow cytometry was used to check the purity and quantity of each magnetically sorted T cell population. Each sorted fraction had its genomic DNA isolated and then quantified by UV absorbance on a Nanodrop 2000c.

The count of this clone is one. There is no known antigen for this receptor. The record has no base qualities; no much larger clone is one base away. The TCR originated in a man aged 18 to 30 in good health. Some clones in this sample may be carry-over from other donors' samples. Here the chain combines TRBV28 and TRBJ2-7; no confident D gene assignment can be made. Sequencing was performed on naive CD8+ T cells from PBMCs. The label giving this sample's cell subset or site can be read as: CD45RA+CCR7+. The CDR3 region reads CASSLGSPYEQYF. In nucleotide form, the sequence is TGTGCCAGCAGTTTGGGGTCCCCCTACGAGCAGTACTTC.